These 26 T cell receptor beta chains share one sample of origin, sequenced in a study of human CD4 T cells and Enterobacteriaceae. The data were produced by immunoSEQ multiplex PCR, yet TCRdb's version contains in-frame clones alone and is incomplete. The repertoire consists of 27,000 or so clones, with approximately 82% occurring once and the leading ten covering 1.7%. All CD4+ cells other than CD45RA+CCR7+CD95- naive cells were sorted as memory, over 95% pure. The sequencing sample was made of memory CD4+ T cells from blood. Every receptor here comes from a human donor in good health.

The rearrangement uses TRBV11-3 and TRBJ2-1; 7 positions match TRBD2. The CDR3 loop spans 13 amino acids. From germline, CDR1 is SGHNT and CDR2 YENEEA. The junction had 2 bases not matched to a gene; V was cut back by 5 bases and J by 4 bases. The CDR3 protein is CASSRGEYNEQFF. The CDR3 nucleotides read TGTGCCAGCAGCCGGGGGGAATACAATGAGCAGTTCTTC.

Comments on this clone: This clone may be a read error of a much larger clone one base away. Other DNA sequences in the same sample also yield this CDR3. V gene TRBV4-1 combines with J gene TRBJ1-1, with D maybe TRBD1 (5 bases). This CDR3 contains 15 residues. From germline, CDR1 is MGHRA and CDR2 YSYEKL. The V gene lost 3 bases and the J gene lost 3 bases, with 14 bases spanning the gap. CDR3 sequence reads: CASSQEVTGDTEAFF. In nucleotides, the CDR3 is TGCGCCAGCAGCCAGGAGGTTACGGGGGACACTGAAGCTTTCTTT.

This chain uses TRBV7-9 with TRBJ1-1, with unresolved D. CDR1 and CDR2 (germline): SEHNR, FQNEAQ (reference sequence). The CDR3 covers 13 residues. Trimming stripped 6 bases from V and 0 bases from J, with 8 bases between. The CDR3 DNA sequence: TGTGCCAGCAGGCAAACGGTGAACACTGAAGCTTTCTTT. It is translated as CASRQTVNTEAFF.

The CDR3 loop reads CSGLNTGELFF. CDR3 bases: TGCAGCGGCTTAAACACCGGGGAGCTGTTTTTT. This chain joins TRBV29-1 and TRBJ2-2; no firm D call. The CDR3 totals 11 residues. In germline, CDR1 is SQVTM, CDR2 ANQGSEA. Trimming left V 7 bases short and J 2 bases short, with 5 bases between.

This clone was counted a single time. V is TRBV30 and J is TRBJ2-7; TRBD2 matches 10 bases. There are 15 residues in the CDR3. Germline trimming cut 3 bases from V and 0 bases from J; bases unmatched to any gene: 5. The germline V gene has CDR1 GTSNPN and CDR2 SVGIG (reference sequence). CDR3 loop: CAWSPLAGVSYEQYF. CDR3 in DNA: TGTGCCTGGAGCCCTCTAGCGGGAGTCTCCTACGAGCAGTACTTC. The full variable domain, with the rest looked up from reference TRBV30 and TRBJ2-7, is SQTIHQWPATLVQPVGSPLSLECTVEGTSNPNLYWYRQAAGRGLQLLFYSVGIGQISSEVPQNLSASRPQDRQFILSSKKLLLSDSGFYLCAWSPLAGVSYEQYFGPGTRLTVT.

This clone has a single count. V is TRBV2 and J is TRBJ1-3; tentatively, D is TRBD1 (6 bases). Deletions cut 7 bases from V and 1 base from J, with 20 bases between. This CDR3 comprises 17 residues. CDR1 and CDR2 (germline): SNHLY, FYNNEI. The CDR3 sequence is CASIGGAALGSGNTIYF. In DNA, the CDR3 is TGTGCCAGCATCGGGGGGGCCGCTCTGGGGTCTGGAAACACCATATATTTT.

The CDR3 sequence: CASSQDHGESAFF. Written as DNA, the CDR3 is TGTGCCAGCAGCCAAGATCACGGGGAATCGGCTTTCTTT. The chain recombines TRBV14 with TRBJ1-1; D is ambiguous. This CDR3 comprises 13 residues. CDR1 and CDR2 from the germline V gene are SGHDN and FVKESK. Between the trimmed V and J ends, which lost 0 bases and 11 bases, there was a span of 13 bases.

V is TRBV2 and J is TRBJ2-3; TRBD2 might be the D (5 bases). Trimming removed 6 bases at V and 0 bases at J, with 10 bases between. Germline lookup yields CDR1 SNHLY and CDR2 FYNNEI. The CDR3 is 14 residues long. This CDR3 is CASRRVFSTDTQYF. In DNA form, the CDR3 reads TGTGCCAGCAGGAGGGTATTTAGCACAGATACGCAGTATTTT.

V and J are TRBV18 and TRBJ1-1; D unresolved. CDR3 length equals 13 residues. V was shortened by 3 bases and J by 3 bases, with 8 bases between the two germline ends. The V gene's germline CDR1 is KGHSH and CDR2 LQKENI. CDR3 region: CASSPQSDTEAFF. DNA of the CDR3: TGTGCCAGCTCACCCCAGTCGGACACTGAAGCTTTCTTT. Full variable domain (rest looked up from reference TRBV18 and TRBJ1-1): NAGVMQNPRHLVRRRGQEARLRCSPMKGHSHVYWYRQLPEEGLKFMVYLQKENIIDESGMPKERFSAEFPKEGPSILRIQQVVRGDSAAYFCASSPQSDTEAFFGQGTRLTVV.

This chain joins TRBV30 and TRBJ1-2; tentative D call: TRBD1 (6 bases). V was cut by 6 bases and J by 4 bases, with 12 bases left in between. The germline V gene encodes CDR1 GTSNPN and CDR2 SVGIG (reference sequence). The CDR3 is 12 amino acids. CDR3 loop: CACQGGGYGYTF. The DNA of the CDR3 is TGTGCCTGCCAGGGAGGGGGCTATGGCTACACCTTC.

The chain uses TRBV5-1 and TRBJ2-3, with TRBD1 as a possible D gene (6 bases). Per germline, CDR1 SGHRS and CDR2 YFSETQ. Trimming took off 0 bases at V and 1 base at J, with 12 bases between the two ends. There are 16 residues in the CDR3. CDR3 coding DNA: TGCGCCAGCAGCTTGGTTAACAGGGCCCGCACAGATACGCAGTATTTT. The encoded protein is CASSLVNRARTDTQYF.

The sample holds one count of this clone. The rearrangement joins TRBV7-2 to TRBJ2-7; perhaps TRBD2 as D (6 bases). The CDR3 covers 14 residues. V was pared by 1 base and J by 1 base, with 8 bases between. Germline CDR1 and CDR2: SGHTA and FQGNSA. In nucleotides, the CDR3 is TGTGCCAGCAGCTTAGTGCGGGAATCCTACGAGCAGTACTTC. This encodes CASSLVRESYEQYF.

The gene calls are TRBV2 and TRBJ1-2; D possibly corresponds to TRBD1 (6 bases). The V end was cut by 8 bases, the J end by 3 bases, with 16 bases between. The length of the CDR3 is 14 residues. CDR1 SNHLY and CDR2 FYNNEI come from the germline V gene. CDR3 sequence: CASGAEQGHYGYTF. The CDR3, as DNA: TGTGCCAGCGGGGCTGAGCAGGGGCACTATGGCTACACCTTC. The full variable domain, rest sourced from reference TRBV2 and TRBJ1-2, is EPEVTQTPSHQVTQMGQEVILRCVPISNHLYFYWYRQILGQKVEFLVSFYNNEISEKSEIFDDQFSVERPDGSNFTLKIRSTKLEDSAMYFCASGAEQGHYGYTFGSGTRLTVV.

The V gene is TRBV6-6, the J gene TRBJ2-7; 12 bases are a match to TRBD2. Germline V gene data show CDR1 as MNHNY and CDR2 as SVGAGI (reference sequence). The J segment lost 5 bases and the V segment lost 6 bases, leaving 5 bases of the junction unmatched. The CDR3 extends over 14 amino acids. The CDR3 protein is CASRHGLAGNEQYF. The DNA for the CDR3 is TGTGCCAGCAGACACGGACTAGCGGGAAACGAGCAGTACTTC.

This sequence joins TRBV5-1 and TRBJ2-1; 9 positions match TRBD2. The germline CDR1 and CDR2 sequences are SGHRS and YFSETQ. This CDR3 spans 15 amino acids. The J segment lost 6 bases and the V segment lost 0 bases, leaving 4 bases of the junction unmatched. The CDR3 coding sequence is TGCGCCAGCAGCTTGGCGGCGGGAGGGGTCAATGAGCAGTTCTTC. It translates to CASSLAAGGVNEQFF.

The J gene is TRBJ2-7, the V gene TRBV5-5; possibly TRBD2 for D (5 bases). Germline CDR1 is SGHKS and CDR2 is YYEKEE (reference sequence). The ends were cut back, 4 bases at V and 0 bases at J, with 14 bases in the middle. The CDR3 loop spans 15 amino acids. CDR3 protein: CASSRHSDGSYEQYF. Here the CDR3 DNA reads TGTGCCAGCAGCCGGCATAGCGATGGCTCCTACGAGCAGTACTTC.

The chain recombines TRBV7-2 with TRBJ2-5; TRBD1 or TRBD2 may be the D gene (7 bases each). Trimming took 3 bases from V and 2 from J, leaving 13 bases between them. This CDR3 is built from 15 residues. CDR1 is SGHTA, CDR2 FQGNSA, per germline. CDR3 in DNA: TGTGCCAGCAGCTTGGTCAGGGGGGGACAAGAGACCCAGTACTTC. This sequence encodes CASSLVRGGQETQYF.

In this sample, this clone turned up once. The genes are TRBV6-5 and TRBJ2-7, with TRBD1 matching 7 bases. CDR3 size: 14 residues. With 8 bases clipped from V and 1 base from J, the junction kept 8 bases outside the gene matches. Looked up from germline, CDR1 is MNHEY and CDR2 is SVGAGI. The CDR3 loop reads CASHRQGDSYEQYF. CDR3 coding DNA: TGTGCCAGCCATCGGCAGGGGGATTCCTACGAGCAGTACTTC.

The rearrangement uses TRBV20-1 and TRBJ1-2; D uncertain. CDR1 is DFQATT and CDR2 is SNEGSKA in the germline V gene (reference sequence). The CDR3 loop spans 11 amino acids. V lost 0 bases, J lost 4 bases, and 3 bases lay in between. The CDR3 nucleotides read TGCAGTGCTAGAGACAGCTATGGCTACACCTTC. This translates into CSARDSYGYTF.

This chain connects TRBV19 to TRBJ1-1, with 10 positions matching TRBD1. CDR1 is LNHDA, CDR2 SQIVND, per germline (reference sequence). Trimming removed 7 bases from V and 4 bases from J; junction bases left unmatched: 15. The CDR3 runs 17 residues. CDR3 region: CASNRMEGQGGGTEAFF. The CDR3 DNA sequence: TGTGCCAGTAACCGTATGGAAGGACAGGGGGGAGGCACTGAAGCTTTCTTT.

The chain recombines TRBV5-4 with TRBJ1-2; D not certain. V was trimmed by 4 bases and J by 7 bases, leaving 14 bases between them. Germline CDR1 and CDR2: SGHNT and YYREEE (reference sequence). The CDR3 totals 13 residues. CDR3 residues: CASSLVGSGGYTF. The DNA of the CDR3 is TGTGCCAGCAGCCTGGTTGGGAGCGGTGGCTACACCTTC.

The genes are TRBV5-1 and TRBJ2-7; D might be TRBD2 (5 bases). This CDR3 has 15 amino acids. Germline CDR1 is SGHRS and CDR2 is YFSETQ. V was trimmed by 2 bases and J by 6 bases, leaving 18 bases between them. CDR3 sequence (DNA): TGCGCCAGCAGCTTTAGCGCGCCTGCCACGGGCGAGCAGTACTTC. This codes for CASSFSAPATGEQYF. Based on the CDR3 plus reference TRBV5-1 and TRBJ2-7, the full variable domain is KAGVTQTPRYLIKTRGQQVTLSCSPISGHRSVSWYQQTPGQGLQFLFEYFSETQRNKGNFPGRFSGRQFSNSRSEMNVSTLELGDSALYLCASSFSAPATGEQYFGPGTRLTVT.

CDR3 sequence reads: CASSFGRANTEAFF. For the CDR3, the DNA is TGCGCCAGCAGCTTCGGGAGGGCGAACACTGAAGCTTTCTTT. The chain links TRBV5-1 to TRBJ1-1; D ambiguous. V shed 2 bases and J shed 1 base, with 9 bases lying between them. Germline CDR1 reads SGHRS; CDR2 reads YFSETQ. The CDR3 is 14 amino acids.

The chain combines TRBV21-1 with TRBJ1-1; the D segment call TRBD1 is taken from the table without a DNA check. TRBV21-1 is a listed pseudogene. This CDR3 comprises 13 residues. CDR3 bases: TGTGCCAGCAGGGGGCAAGAGAACACTGAAGCTTTCTTT. Amino acids: CASRGQENTEAFF.

The rearrangement joins TRBV27 to TRBJ2-7, with 10 bases identical to TRBD2. Germline V gives CDR1 MNHEY, CDR2 SMNVEV (reference sequence). This CDR3 contains 15 residues. Trimming at V came to 4 bases and at J to 4 bases, leaving 7 bases not matched to a gene. CDR3 bases: TGTGCCAGCAGTTCGACGAGCGGGAGGGCTTACGAGCAGTACTTC. It specifies CASSSTSGRAYEQYF.

This clone was counted a single time. The chain employs TRBV5-1 and TRBJ2-1; TRBD2 matches 8 bases. The CDR3 spans 16 residues. Trimming at V came to 4 bases and at J to 5 bases, leaving 11 bases not matched to a gene. Germline values: CDR1 SGHRS, CDR2 YFSETQ. Written as DNA, the CDR3 is TGCGCCAGCAGCGGAGGCGGTAGCGGGGCCAACAATGAGCAGTTCTTC. It is translated as CASSGGGSGANNEQFF.